This TCR beta chain was sequenced during a study of spatial heterogeneity in lung cancer. About the study: Tumor-region TCR transcript counts correlated strongly with a T cell module score from matched bulk RNA-seq.

Study results and limitations: Tracking of tumor mutation counts was seen in expanded intratumoral alpha and beta TCR counts.

This clonotype is judged medium-sized. As yet, its antigen is unknown. V was trimmed by 5 bases and J by 6 bases, leaving 13 bases between them. The CDR3 has 13 residues. CDR1 SQVTM and CDR2 ANQGSEA come from the germline V gene. Time point defined: sample taken at primary tumor resection. Donation came from 70 or so patients with untreated early-stage non-small cell lung cancer. The authors sequenced whole RNA from tumor, nontumor lung or frozen PBMC without sorting. Carried by each TCR cDNA molecule was a unique molecular identifier. MiXCR, run by TCRdb on the 5' RACE reads, gives a single entry per CDR3 protein. Of 840 or so distinct CDR3 sequences listed, about 35% were seen once; the top ten hold 28%.

This specimen was lung tumor tissue, taken at surgery. The source is a male donor with early-stage non-small cell lung cancer. The rearrangement uses TRBV29-1 and TRBJ2-2; D is uncertain. Here the CDR3 DNA reads TGCAGCGTTCTACTGCAATTGCCCGGGGAGCTGTTTTTT. This translates into CSVLLQLPGELFF.